One sample yielded the 2 T cell receptor beta chains listed below, sequenced in a study of T cell responses to AZD1222 COVID-19 vaccine. This table comes from immunoSEQ multiplex PCR, and its TCRdb copy is limited to in-frame clones, with some not included. The sample includes around 91,000 clones, about nine tenths of them seen just once. This specimen consisted of peripheral blood, obtained 28 days after the second AZD1222 dose. Receptor source: an adult who received the AZD1222 COVID-19 vaccine.

To note about this clone: One end of the junction varies from germline; a read error may be responsible. V and J are TRBV6-5 and TRBJ1-2; a possible D gene is TRBD1 (5 bases). The CDR3 runs to 13 residues. The germline V gene encodes CDR1 MNHEY and CDR2 SVGAGI. CDR3 sequence: CASSPTENSGYTF. The CDR3 DNA reads as TGTGCCAGCAGCCCGACAGAGAACTCTGGCTACACCTTC.

The V gene is TRBV6-6, the J gene TRBJ2-5; TRBD2 matches at 7 bases. Per germline, CDR1 MNHNY and CDR2 SVGAGI (reference sequence). V was pared by 0 bases and J by 5 bases, with 3 bases of the junction left unmatched. This CDR3 has 14 amino acids. CDR3 residues: CASSYSGGGETQYF. The CDR3 DNA is TGTGCCAGCAGTTACTCGGGGGGAGGGGAGACCCAGTACTTC.